Below are 28 T cell receptor beta chains sequenced from a single sample in a study of cytomegalovirus exposure and HLA in healthy donors. The PCR made use of 60 Vbeta and 13 Jbeta primers. Clones were sequenced by immunoSEQ multiplex PCR, and TCRdb holds only the in-frame ones, with some missing. This sample has 150,000 to 200,000 clones, with around 81% found just once. The sample was PBMCs. The receptors were gathered from a man between 18 and 35 years old in good health and CMV-seronegative.

There are a few counts of this clone. The chain uses TRBV27 and TRBJ2-2; 7 bases fit TRBD2. This CDR3 region has 15 residues. Germline V gives CDR1 MNHEY, CDR2 SMNVEV (reference sequence). Trimming took 2 bases from V and 2 from J; bases not matched to a gene: 2. The CDR3 sequence is CASSLASGNTGELFF. CDR3 coding DNA: TGTGCCAGCAGTTTAGCTAGCGGTAACACCGGGGAGCTGTTTTTT.

This clone appeared a single time. Other DNA sequences in this sample translate to the same CDR3. The chain couples TRBV7-2 to TRBJ2-3, with a weak D call TRBD1 (6 bases). CDR3 length: 14 amino acids. Trimming shortened V by 3 bases and J by 0 bases, and 7 bases separated the two germline ends. Germline V gene lookup returns CDR1 SGHTA and CDR2 FQGNSA. The DNA of the CDR3 is TGTGCCAGCAGCTTGGGACACAGCACAGATACGCAGTATTTT. Protein product: CASSLGHSTDTQYF.

This sequence joins TRBV6-1 and TRBJ2-5; tentatively, D is TRBD1 (5 bases). V lost 3 bases and J lost 7, with 12 bases in between. This CDR3 spans 13 amino acids. Germline V gene data show CDR1 as MNHNS and CDR2 as SASEGT. The CDR3 here is CASSEYRSWTQYF. The CDR3 region has the DNA TGTGCCAGCAGTGAGTACAGGTCTTGGACCCAGTACTTC.

The gene calls are TRBV5-1 and TRBJ2-5, with D unresolved. The J call may be in error: the DNA end matches TRBJ2-7 better. CDR1 and CDR2 (germline): SGHRS, YFSETQ. The CDR3 is 14 amino acids. The CDR3 coding sequence is TGCGCCAGCAGCTTTGATTTAAACTCCTACGAGCAGTACTTC. Its translation: CASSFDLNSYEQYF.

V is TRBV4-3 and J is TRBJ1-4, with 8 nucleotides matching TRBD1. The germline V gene has CDR1 LGHNA and CDR2 YSLEER. The CDR3 length is 14 residues. Trimming removed 3 bases from V and 5 bases from J; junction bases left unmatched: 2. The CDR3 sequence is CASSQDRVNEKLFF. The CDR3 nucleotides are TGCGCCAGCAGCCAGGACAGGGTAAATGAAAAACTGTTTTTT.

The J gene is TRBJ2-2, the V gene TRBV12-5; no clear D. Looked up from germline, CDR1 is LGHNT and CDR2 is FRNRAP. Trimming stripped 4 bases from V and 6 bases from J, with 15 bases between. This CDR3 has 15 residues. The CDR3 spells CASGSLRGVAGELFF. CDR3 nucleotide sequence: TGTGCTAGTGGTTCTCTAAGAGGTGTTGCCGGGGAGCTGTTTTTT.

This clone showed up just once. V and J are TRBV6-5 and TRBJ1-1; D not resolved. Per germline, CDR1 MNHEY and CDR2 SVGAGI. Trimming took off 6 bases at V and 0 bases at J, with 11 bases between the two ends. The CDR3 totals 14 residues. The CDR3 region has the DNA TGTGCCAGCAGAAGCCCTAGGTTGAACACTGAAGCTTTCTTT. This sequence encodes CASRSPRLNTEAFF.

This chain connects TRBV6-1 to TRBJ1-2; tentatively, D is TRBD1 (5 bases). Germline loops: CDR1 MNHNS, CDR2 SASEGT. Trimming cost V 3 bases and J 8 bases, with 10 bases left between them. The CDR3 runs to 12 residues. The CDR3 reads CASSDGAQGYTF. The CDR3 bases are TGTGCCAGCAGTGATGGGGCTCAGGGCTACACCTTC.

This clone has just one count. The chain is built from TRBV6-5 and TRBJ1-5, with a possible D match to TRBD1 (5 bases). V was trimmed by 6 bases and J by 2 bases, leaving 14 bases between them. The CDR3 is made up of 15 amino acids. In germline, CDR1 is MNHEY, CDR2 SVGAGI. CDR3 sequence (DNA): TGTGCCAGCAGCGACCGGGGGGGTGGCAATCAGCCCCAGCATTTT. It codes for CASSDRGGGNQPQHF.

This clone was observed a single time. The chain has TRBV7-9 and TRBJ2-3; 11 nucleotides line up with TRBD2. CDR1 is SEHNR and CDR2 is FQNEAQ in the germline V gene (reference sequence). The CDR3 totals 17 residues. J was trimmed by 0 bases and V by 1 base; bases with no gene match: 3. CDR3 DNA: TGTGCCAGCAGCTTAGATCCTAGCGGGAGGAGCACAGATACGCAGTATTTT. Its protein product is CASSLDPSGRSTDTQYF. The whole variable domain, filled in from reference TRBV7-9 and TRBJ2-3, reads DTGVSQNPRHKITKRGQNVTFRCDPISEHNRLYWYRQTLGQGPEFLTYFQNEAQLEKSRLLSDRFSAERPKGSFSTLEIQRTEQGDSAMYLCASSLDPSGRSTDTQYFGPGTRLTVL.

The CDR3: CASFPGGSSYNEQFF. The CDR3 DNA follows: TGTGCCAGCTTCCCGGGGGGAAGCTCCTACAATGAGCAGTTCTTC. The chain uses TRBV18 and TRBJ2-1; 7 nucleotides line up with TRBD2. The germline CDR1 and CDR2 sequences are KGHSH and LQKENI. CDR3 length: 15 residues. V lost 7 bases to trimming and J lost 0 bases; unmatched junction nucleotides: 6.

This chain uses TRBV5-1 with TRBJ2-5, with D perhaps TRBD1 (5 bases). The germline gives CDR1 SGHRS, CDR2 YFSETQ. The CDR3 is 15 amino acids. V was shortened by 4 bases and J by 3 bases, with 16 bases between the two germline ends. This CDR3 is CASSRLGSGKETQYF. The CDR3 coding sequence is TGCGCCAGCAGCCGATTAGGCTCAGGGAAAGAGACCCAGTACTTC. Supplemented by reference TRBV5-1 and TRBJ2-5, the full variable domain reads KAGVTQTPRYLIKTRGQQVTLSCSPISGHRSVSWYQQTPGQGLQFLFEYFSETQRNKGNFPGRFSGRQFSNSRSEMNVSTLELGDSALYLCASSRLGSGKETQYFGPGTRLLVL.

This clone has more than one count but fewer than ten. The rearrangement links TRBV6-5 to TRBJ2-5; D uncertain. The V gene lost 7 bases and the J gene lost 0 bases, with 12 bases spanning the gap. CDR3 length equals 14 residues. CDR1 and CDR2 (germline): MNHEY, SVGAGI. CDR3 in amino acids: CASKERRYQETQYF. The CDR3 region has the DNA TGTGCCAGCAAGGAGCGCCGGTACCAAGAGACCCAGTACTTC.

V and J are TRBV7-6 and TRBJ2-7, with D possibly matching TRBD2 (5 bases). The CDR3 spans 14 residues. Trimming pared 5 bases from V and 6 bases from J, leaving 17 bases between. CDR1 and CDR2 from the germline V gene are SGHVS and FNYEAQ. CDR3 DNA sequence: TGTGCCAGCAGCCCAGTGACCCCTCGGGGCGAGCAGTACTTC. Protein product: CASSPVTPRGEQYF. The variable domain in full, completed from reference TRBV7-6 and TRBJ2-7, reads GAGVSQSPRYKVTKRGQDVALRCDPISGHVSLYWYRQALGQGPEFLTYFNYEAQQDKSGLPNDRFSAERPEGSISTLTIQRTEQRDSAMYRCASSPVTPRGEQYFGPGTRLTVT.

V and J are TRBV5-6 and TRBJ1-1, with D maybe TRBD1 (5 bases). Deletions cut 4 bases from V and 1 base from J, with 14 bases between. Germline CDR1 SGHDT, CDR2 YYEEEE. CDR3 size: 15 residues. As DNA, the CDR3 is TGTGCCAGCAGCGAGACACCCCAGGGGAACACTGAAGCTTTCTTT. Translating gives CASSETPQGNTEAFF.

This clone was seen a single time. V usage is TRBV5-1 and J usage is TRBJ2-7, with D maybe TRBD1 (6 bases). The germline CDR1 and CDR2 sequences are SGHRS and YFSETQ. CDR3 size: 15 residues. V lost 3 bases and J 4 bases, leaving 17 bases between the germline ends. CDR3 protein: CASSWGTSTGYEQYF. CDR3 nucleotide sequence: TGCGCCAGCAGCTGGGGGACAAGTACAGGGTACGAGCAGTACTTC.

This chain joins TRBV6-6 and TRBJ1-4; 7 positions match TRBD1. The CDR3 runs 14 residues. In germline, CDR1 is MNHNY, CDR2 SVGAGI (reference sequence). With 6 bases clipped from V and 2 bases from J, the junction kept 3 bases outside the gene matches. The CDR3 reads CASRGTVTNEKLFF. The CDR3 coding sequence is TGTGCCAGCAGAGGGACAGTTACTAATGAAAAACTGTTTTTT.

V usage is TRBV5-1 and J usage is TRBJ1-5; maybe TRBD1 (5 bases). CDR3 size: 16 residues. Germline V gene sequence: CDR1 SGHRS, CDR2 YFSETQ. The V gene lost 1 base and the J gene lost 0 bases, with 11 bases spanning the gap. DNA of the CDR3: TGCGCCAGCAGCTTGACGGGGGACTTTAGCAATCAGCCCCAGCATTTT. It encodes CASSLTGDFSNQPQHF.

The CDR3 is CASSLVGADYEQYF. CDR3 DNA sequence: TGTGCCAGCAGCTTAGTAGGGGCCGACTACGAGCAGTACTTC. This chain connects TRBV11-3 to TRBJ2-7; D may be TRBD1 (5 bases). Germline V gene data show CDR1 as SGHNT and CDR2 as YENEEA. The CDR3 loop spans 14 amino acids. Trimming cost V 1 base and J 3 bases, with 10 bases left between them.

The rearrangement uses TRBV7-9 and TRBJ2-1; 13 nucleotides align to TRBD2. The CDR3 is made up of 17 amino acids. V lost 1 base, J lost 7 bases, and 7 bases stayed unmatched. Looked up from germline, CDR1 is SEHNR and CDR2 is FQNEAQ (reference sequence). This chain's CDR3 is CASSLGHRGLAGNEQFF. The CDR3 coding sequence is TGTGCCAGCAGCTTAGGGCACCGGGGACTAGCGGGAAATGAGCAGTTCTTC.

The chain combines TRBV14 with TRBJ1-1; D gene ambiguous. Trimming removed 4 bases from V and 5 bases from J, with 11 bases in between. The CDR3 loop spans 13 amino acids. The germline CDR1 and CDR2 sequences are SGHDN and FVKESK. This chain's CDR3 is CASSLVAGTEAFF. In nucleotides, the CDR3 is TGTGCCAGCAGCCTAGTAGCGGGGACTGAAGCTTTCTTT.

The gene calls are TRBV27 and TRBJ1-5; TRBD1 agrees at 11 bases. This CDR3 has 16 residues. In germline, CDR1 is MNHEY, CDR2 SMNVEV (reference sequence). After removal of 1 base from V and 7 bases from J, the junction contained 6 bases not matched to a gene. The CDR3 spells CASSLWGTGGRQPQHF. In DNA, the CDR3 is TGTGCCAGCAGTTTATGGGGGACAGGGGGAAGGCAGCCCCAGCATTTT.

This chain joins TRBV11-2 and TRBJ2-7, with a possible D match to TRBD1 (6 bases). V lost 6 bases to trimming and J lost 2 bases, with 17 bases between them. Germline V gene data show CDR1 as SGHAT and CDR2 as FQNNGV. The CDR3 runs 15 residues. The CDR3 region is CASRRKGEPTYEQYF. The CDR3 nucleotides read TGTGCCAGCAGACGTAAGGGGGAACCAACCTACGAGCAGTACTTC.

This clone was found a few times. V is TRBV5-1 and J is TRBJ2-2, with D possibly matching TRBD1 (6 bases). The CDR3 loop spans 13 amino acids. V was shortened by 8 bases and J by 5 bases, with 13 bases between the two germline ends. CDR1 and CDR2 (germline): SGHRS, YFSETQ. The CDR3 loop reads CASIKQGTGELFF. The CDR3 bases are TGCGCCAGTATAAAACAGGGTACCGGGGAGCTGTTTTTT.

This clone has just one count. The chain employs TRBV7-9 and TRBJ1-2; 7 bases are a match to TRBD1. With V trimmed by 6 bases and J by 4 bases, 11 bases remained unmatched. The germline V gene encodes CDR1 SEHNR and CDR2 FQNEAQ (reference sequence). CDR3 length: 15 amino acids. The DNA of the CDR3 is TGTGCCAGCAGTCAACTCACAGGGGTTAGCTATGGCTACACCTTC. Encoded protein: CASSQLTGVSYGYTF. Based on the CDR3 plus reference TRBV7-9 and TRBJ1-2, the full variable domain is DTGVSQNPRHKITKRGQNVTFRCDPISEHNRLYWYRQTLGQGPEFLTYFQNEAQLEKSRLLSDRFSAERPKGSFSTLEIQRTEQGDSAMYLCASSQLTGVSYGYTFGSGTRLTVV.

The chain links TRBV6-6 to TRBJ2-7, with 9 bases fitting TRBD1. The CDR3 totals 15 residues. The ends lost 2 bases at V and 1 base at J; junction bases unmatched: 3. Germline lookup yields CDR1 MNHNY and CDR2 SVGAGI (reference sequence). As DNA, the CDR3 is TGTGCCAGCAGTTACGGAGGACAGGGGTCCTACGAGCAGTACTTC. Protein sequence: CASSYGGQGSYEQYF.

The V and J genes are TRBV5-6 and TRBJ2-7; 7 nucleotides agree with TRBD1. The CDR3 contains 14 residues. V dropped 2 bases and J dropped 3; count of bases not matched to a gene: 5. Germline loops: CDR1 SGHDT, CDR2 YYEEEE. CDR3 sequence reads: CASSLGGRNYEQYF. CDR3 DNA: TGTGCCAGCAGCTTAGGGGGCCGCAACTACGAGCAGTACTTC.

The CDR3 reads CASRAGGGSEKLFF. The CDR3 nucleotides read TGTGCCAGTCGAGCGGGTGGAGGTAGTGAAAAACTGTTTTTT. The chain recombines TRBV19 with TRBJ1-4; D unresolved. The CDR3 totals 14 residues. Germline-derived CDR1 and CDR2 are LNHDA and SQIVND (reference sequence). The V gene lost 8 bases and the J gene lost 7 bases, with 17 bases spanning the gap.